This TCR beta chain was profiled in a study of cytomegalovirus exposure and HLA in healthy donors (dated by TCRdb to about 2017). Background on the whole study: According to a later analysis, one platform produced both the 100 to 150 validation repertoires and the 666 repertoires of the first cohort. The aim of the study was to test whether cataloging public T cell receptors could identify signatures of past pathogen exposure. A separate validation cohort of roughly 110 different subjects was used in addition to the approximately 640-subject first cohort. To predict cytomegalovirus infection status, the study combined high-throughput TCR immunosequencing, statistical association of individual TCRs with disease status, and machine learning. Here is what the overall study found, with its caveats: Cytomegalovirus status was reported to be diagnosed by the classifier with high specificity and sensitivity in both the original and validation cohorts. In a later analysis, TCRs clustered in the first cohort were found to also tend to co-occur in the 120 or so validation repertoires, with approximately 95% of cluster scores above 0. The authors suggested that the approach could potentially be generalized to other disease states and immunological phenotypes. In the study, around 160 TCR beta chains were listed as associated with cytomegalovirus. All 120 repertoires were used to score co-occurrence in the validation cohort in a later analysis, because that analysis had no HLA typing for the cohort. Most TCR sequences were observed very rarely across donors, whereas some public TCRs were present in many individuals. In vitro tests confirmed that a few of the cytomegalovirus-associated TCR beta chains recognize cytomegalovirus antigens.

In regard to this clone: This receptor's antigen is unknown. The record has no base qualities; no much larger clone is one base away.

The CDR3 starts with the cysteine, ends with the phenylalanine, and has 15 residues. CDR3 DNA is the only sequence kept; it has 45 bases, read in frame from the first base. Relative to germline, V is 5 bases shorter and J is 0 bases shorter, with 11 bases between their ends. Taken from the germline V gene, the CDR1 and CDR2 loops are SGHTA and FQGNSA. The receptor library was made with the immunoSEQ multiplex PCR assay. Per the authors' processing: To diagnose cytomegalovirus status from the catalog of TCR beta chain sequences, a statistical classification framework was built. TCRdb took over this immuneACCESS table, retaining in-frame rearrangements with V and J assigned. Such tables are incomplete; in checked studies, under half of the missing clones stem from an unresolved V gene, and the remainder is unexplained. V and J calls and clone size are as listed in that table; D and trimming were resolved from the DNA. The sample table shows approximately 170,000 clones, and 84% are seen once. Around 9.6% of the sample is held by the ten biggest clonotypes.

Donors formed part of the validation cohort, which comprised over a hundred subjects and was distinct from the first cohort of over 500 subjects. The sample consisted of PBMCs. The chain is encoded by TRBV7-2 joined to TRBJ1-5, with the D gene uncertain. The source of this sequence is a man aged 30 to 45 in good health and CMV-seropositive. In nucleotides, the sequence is TGTGCCAGCAGCCCACTAGTTTATAGCAATCAGCCCCAGCATTTT. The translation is CASSPLVYSNQPQHF. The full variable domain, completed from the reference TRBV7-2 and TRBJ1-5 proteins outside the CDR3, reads GAGVSQSPSNKVTEKGKDVELRCDPISGHTALYWYRQSLGQGLEFLIYFQGNSAPDKSGLPSDRFSAERTGGSVSTLTIQRTQQEDSAVYLCASSPLVYSNQPQHFGDGTRLSIL.